This TCR beta chain stems from a study of T cell repertoires in cytomegalovirus infection. The wider study: Recently identified HLA-C-restricted and well-studied HLA-B-restricted CMV epitopes were used.

Germline V gene sequence: CDR1 SGHDT, CDR2 YYEEEE. V lost 1 base and J lost 2, with 10 bases in between. The CDR3 totals 14 residues. TCRdb passed the reads through MiXCR, listing each CDR3 protein once. This sample has around 800,000 distinct CDR3 sequences; approximately 32% occur once, and the top ten carry around 12%. As concerns this clonotype: What it binds is not known.

Specimen: cultured CD8+ T cells from PBMCs, collected from culture after CMV antigen stimulation. The gene calls are TRBV5-6 and TRBJ2-7; D not resolved. This receptor was identified in a human donor in good health (CMV status not recorded). Some clones in this sample may be carry-over from other donors' samples. The CDR3 region is CASSLRQFTYEQYF. Written as DNA, the CDR3 is TGTGCCAGCAGCTTGAGGCAGTTCACCTACGAGCAGTACTTC.